The 16 T cell receptor beta chains reported below all come from one sample, sequenced in a study of T cells in Graves' hyperthyroidism and ophthalmopathy. TCR beta CDR3 regions were amplified from RNA transcripts. Using the HTBI primer set, a first-round RT-PCR was run on the TCR CDR3. TCRdb fed the multiplex PCR reads into MiXCR, producing one record per CDR3 protein. Here the sample spans 550,000 to 700,000 distinct CDR3 sequences, 35% to 55% being singletons. Sequencing used peripheral blood or thyroid tissue (not recorded which). These receptor sequences come from an adult woman with Graves' disease, either hyperthyroidism or ophthalmopathy (not recorded which).

V is TRBV20-1 and J is TRBJ2-7; D is possibly TRBD1 (5 bases). The CDR3 is 12 residues long. The V end lost 3 bases, the J end lost 6 bases, and 12 bases lay between the germline ends. The germline gives CDR1 DFQATT, CDR2 SNEGSKA (reference sequence). The CDR3 protein is CSARFNRPEQYF. CDR3 DNA: TGCAGTGCTAGGTTCAACAGGCCCGAGCAGTACTTC.

Many counts were recorded for this clonotype. The chain is built from TRBV5-4 and TRBJ2-7, with 12 positions matching TRBD2. The CDR3 length is 15 residues. Germline-derived CDR1 and CDR2 are SGHNT and YYREEE (reference sequence). V dropped 4 bases and J dropped 2; count of bases not matched to a gene: 4. CDR3 sequence (DNA): TGTGCCAGCAGCCCTACTAGCGGGGGGACCTACGAGCAGTACTTC. Its protein is CASSPTSGGTYEQYF.

The chain has TRBV5-1 and TRBJ2-2, with 11 positions matching TRBD2. Trimming removed 4 bases from V and 1 base from J; junction bases left unmatched: 3. The length of the CDR3 is 16 residues. Germline V gene data show CDR1 as SGHRS and CDR2 as YFSETQ. CDR3 DNA sequence: TGCGCCAGCAGCCACGGGACTAGCGGGAACACCGGGGAGCTGTTTTTT. Translated: CASSHGTSGNTGELFF.

This chain joins TRBV11-2 and TRBJ2-5, with D possibly matching TRBD1 (6 bases). The germline V gene has CDR1 SGHAT and CDR2 FQNNGV. V was cut by 5 bases and J by 13 bases, with 17 bases left in between. The CDR3 sequence is 12 residues long. For the CDR3, the DNA is TGTGCCAGCAGCCCTCTGCGGAAGACAGGGTACTTC. Protein product: CASSPLRKTGYF.

V gene TRBV29-1 combines with J gene TRBJ2-6; 8 positions agree with TRBD1. Per germline, CDR1 SQVTM and CDR2 ANQGSEA. V was pared by 2 bases and J by 0 bases, with 3 bases of the junction left unmatched. The CDR3 is made up of 16 amino acids. The CDR3 DNA sequence: TGCAGCGTTGAACAGGGGGCGGGCTCTGGGGCCAACGTCCTGACTTTC. Its translation: CSVEQGAGSGANVLTF.

This clonotype came up a few times. The rearrangement joins TRBV10-3 to TRBJ2-7; 12 positions match TRBD1. With 6 bases clipped from V and 3 bases from J, the junction kept 9 bases outside the gene matches. The V gene's germline CDR1 is ENHRY and CDR2 SYGVKD. CDR3 length: 16 residues. The CDR3 DNA follows: TGTGCCATCAGCATGGGACAGGGGGCTTACATCTACGAGCAGTACTTC. Translating it yields CAISMGQGAYIYEQYF.

This clonotype was recorded only once. At one end, the junction sequence differs from germline, possibly due to a read error. The chain employs TRBV2 and TRBJ1-5; possible D gene TRBD1, 5 bases. The germline CDR1 and CDR2 sequences are SNHLY and FYNNEI. The CDR3 covers 14 residues. The CDR3 nucleotides read TGTGCCCGCAGTTTAGTAGGGGTAAATCAGCCCCAGCATTTT. This translates into CARSLVGVNQPQHF.

This chain links TRBV13 with TRBJ2-7; TRBD1 agrees at 9 bases. V shed 5 bases, J shed 6 bases, and the junction held 8 bases outside the gene matches. The germline CDR1 and CDR2 sequences are PRHDT and FYEKMQ (reference sequence). This CDR3 comprises 14 residues. For the CDR3, the DNA is TGTGCCAGCAGCCATACTACAGGGGGCGGCGAGCAGTACTTC. It yields the protein CASSHTTGGGEQYF.

The chain carries TRBV6-2 or TRBV6-3 and TRBJ2-7, with 7 bases identical to TRBD2. The CDR3 consists of 13 residues. Germline V gene sequence: CDR1 MNHEY, CDR2 SVGEGT. The V segment lost 10 bases and the J segment 6 bases; nucleotides outside the gene matches: 12. The CDR3 DNA reads TGTGCCAACCTCAGACTAGCCATCGCCGAGCAGTACTTC. It translates to CANLRLAIAEQYF.

The chain links TRBV15 to TRBJ2-5; TRBD1 matches 12 bases. CDR1 is LNHNV, CDR2 YYDKDF, per germline (reference sequence). The CDR3 covers 15 residues. V lost 6 bases and J lost 5; bases outside the gene matches: 7. CDR3 amino acids: CATRGWDRGPETQYF. The CDR3 DNA is TGTGCCACCAGAGGTTGGGACAGGGGGCCGGAGACCCAGTACTTC.

At least ten counts were recorded for this clonotype. The rearrangement links TRBV27 to TRBJ2-5; D gene ambiguous. The CDR3 spans 12 residues. Germline lookup yields CDR1 MNHEY and CDR2 SMNVEV (reference sequence). The V and J ends lost 4 bases and 1 base respectively, with 4 bases between them. CDR3 region: CASSSPQETQYF. CDR3 DNA sequence: TGTGCCAGCAGTTCCCCCCAAGAGACCCAGTACTTC.

This rearrangement joins TRBV7-3 to TRBJ1-6, with 8 positions matching TRBD1. The germline CDR1 and CDR2 sequences are SGHTA and FQGTGA. The CDR3 contains 15 residues. V shed 6 bases, J shed 9 bases, and the junction held 10 bases outside the gene matches. The CDR3, as DNA: TGTGCCAGCAGTTCGACAGGGGAATTAAGTTCACCCCTCCACTTT. Encoded protein: CASSSTGELSSPLHF.

This clonotype was observed a handful of times. DNA of the CDR3: TGTGCCAGCAGCCCAAACGAGGACACGCAGCAGTTCTTC. The encoded protein is CASSPNEDTQQFF. The chain joins TRBV7-3 to TRBJ2-7; TRBD1 might be the D (5 bases). The DNA end favors TRBJ2-1, so the J call may be wrong. Germline CDR1 reads SGHTA; CDR2 reads FQGTGA. This CDR3 has 13 amino acids.

Comment on this clonotype: This may come from a read error, since a much larger clone is one base off. The rearrangement joins TRBV14 to TRBJ2-7; no reliable D call. In germline, CDR1 is SGHDN, CDR2 FVKESK. The CDR3 is 13 residues long. The CDR3 bases are TGTGCCGGCAGCCAATGGCCCCACTACGAGCAGTACTTC. Translation: CAGSQWPHYEQYF.

The rearrangement uses TRBV7-9 and TRBJ2-7; 9 bases agree with TRBD2. The trim removed 0 bases at V and 4 bases at J, leaving 4 bases unmatched. This CDR3 contains 15 residues. CDR1 and CDR2 from the germline V gene are SEHNR and FQNEAQ (reference sequence). The CDR3 DNA reads as TGTGCCAGCAGCTTAGCGGCGGGAGGGCCGTACGAGCAGTACTTC. Its translation: CASSLAAGGPYEQYF.

In regard to this clonotype: A clone one base away is much larger, so this may be a read error. The CDR3 DNA sequence: TGTGCCAGCAGGGATTTGGCAGGGCTTAACACCGGGGAGCTGTTTTTT. It yields the protein CASRDLAGLNTGELFF. This chain links TRBV12-3 or TRBV12-4 with TRBJ2-2; the D gene is possibly TRBD1 (5 bases). This CDR3 comprises 16 residues. Trimming took off 6 bases at V and 2 bases at J, with 16 bases between the two ends.